A selection of T cell receptor beta chains follows, all from one sample in a study of cytomegalovirus exposure and HLA in healthy donors. The assay was immunoSEQ multiplex PCR, and TCRdb's table has in-frame clones only and misses some. The repertoire consists of 200,000 to 250,000 clones, with around 83% occurring once and the leading ten covering just over 1.4%. Sequences were obtained from PBMCs. The receptors derive from a girl aged 10 to 17 in good health and CMV-seronegative. CDR3s include the opening cysteine and the closing phenylalanine or tryptophan. Each record gives: D gene, clone size, V gene, CDR3 length, J gene, CDR3 DNA, CDR3 protein. A D gene is named only where the DNA matches it firmly. Some rows have no size entry. The others give once, few or many, or a class for an expanded clone.

D: TRBD2
size: .
V: TRBV19
length: 15
J: TRBJ2-7
DNA: TGTGCCAGTACAGGGAAGGGGCTCGGCGGGGGCGAGCAGTACTTC
CDR3: CASTGKGLGGGEQYF

D: .
size: .
V: TRBV30
length: 14
J: TRBJ2-7
DNA: TGTGCCTTGGACGGGAACAGGGTTGGGGGCGAGCAGTACTTC
CDR3: CALDGNRVGGEQYF

D: .
size: .
V: TRBV6-5
length: 12
J: TRBJ1-2
DNA: TGTGCCAGCATGGGGGCGGCCGGCGGCTACACCTTC
CDR3: CASMGAAGGYTF

D: .
size: few
V: TRBV6-5
length: 12
J: TRBJ1-2
DNA: TGTGCCAGCAGCAGAACAGGGTATGGCTACACCTTC
CDR3: CASSRTGYGYTF

D: TRBD2
size: .
V: TRBV6-5
length: 15
J: TRBJ2-5
DNA: TGTGCCAGCAGCACCGGGACTAGCGCCTGGGGGACCCAGTACTTC
CDR3: CASSTGTSAWGTQYF

D: .
size: once
V: TRBV6-5
length: 14
J: TRBJ1-3
DNA: TGTGCCAGCAGTTACTCGAGGGAGAGAAACACCATATATTTT
CDR3: CASSYSRERNTIYF

D: .
size: .
V: TRBV27
length: 16
J: TRBJ2-7
DNA: TGTGCCAGCACGAAGAGGGCGGGGGCGCCCCCCTACGAGCAGTACTTC
CDR3: CASTKRAGAPPYEQYF

D: TRBD1
size: .
V: TRBV29-1
length: 16
J: TRBJ2-7
DNA: TGCAGCGTTGTAAAAGGAGGACAGGGTTTATACTACGAGCAGTACTTC
CDR3: CSVVKGGQGLYYEQYF

D: .
size: .
V: TRBV25-1
length: 16
J: TRBJ2-7
DNA: TGTGCCAGCAGTGAAGGTAGTAGGAGGCCTCCCTACGAGCAGTACTTC
CDR3: CASSEGSRRPPYEQYF

D: .
size: .
V: TRBV20-1
length: 11
J: TRBJ2-4
DNA: TGCAGTGCTAACGGGGTGACCATTCAGTACTTC
CDR3: CSANGVTIQYF

D: TRBD1
size: .
V: TRBV18
length: 14
J: TRBJ2-1
DNA: TGTGCCAGCTCACGGATCGGGACAGGACCTGAGCAGTTCTTC
CDR3: CASSRIGTGPEQFF

D: .
size: .
V: TRBV7-2
length: 14
J: TRBJ1-1
DNA: TGTGCCAGCAGCTTAGGAGGTACGAACACTGAAGCTTTCTTT
CDR3: CASSLGGTNTEAFF

D: TRBD2
size: .
V: TRBV5-4
length: 17
J: TRBJ2-5
DNA: TGTGCCAGCAGCCCCGGGGGCGGGGGGCGTACAAAAGAGACCCAGTACTTC
CDR3: CASSPGGGGRTKETQYF

D: TRBD1
size: .
V: TRBV18
length: 14
J: TRBJ1-2
DNA: TGTGCCAGCTCGCTGGGACAGGGAGGCTATGGCTACACCTTC
CDR3: CASSLGQGGYGYTF

D: .
size: .
V: TRBV9
length: 15
J: TRBJ2-1
DNA: TGTGCCAGCAGCCCCCGGGTCAGCTCCTACAATGAGCAGTTCTTC
CDR3: CASSPRVSSYNEQFF

D: TRBD1
size: .
V: TRBV7-9
length: 18
J: TRBJ1-2
DNA: TGTGCCAGCAGCCCTACTCACATACTCAGACAGGGGGCGTATGGCTACACCTTC
CDR3: CASSPTHILRQGAYGYTF

D: .
size: .
V: TRBV5-4
length: 14
J: TRBJ2-7
DNA: TGTGCCAGCAGCTCGGACTCATTCGGGTCATGGCAGTACTTC
CDR3: CASSSDSFGSWQYF

D: .
size: .
V: TRBV5-1
length: 14
J: TRBJ2-3
DNA: TGCGCCAGCAGCCCCCGCGGGGCGGAAGATACGCAGTATTTT
CDR3: CASSPRGAEDTQYF

D: .
size: .
V: TRBV21-1
length: 18
J: TRBJ2-2
DNA: TGTGCCAGCAGCAAAGGGCGGGTGGAGAAGTCGGGCACCGGGGAGCTGTTTTTT
CDR3: CASSKGRVEKSGTGELFF

D: .
size: .
V: TRBV27
length: 13
J: TRBJ2-7
DNA: TGTGCCAGCAGTTCATACAACTCCTACGAGCAGTACTTC
CDR3: CASSSYNSYEQYF

D: TRBD2
size: .
V: TRBV4-2
length: 18
J: TRBJ2-1
DNA: TGTGCCAGCAGCCCCCCATTCTGGCGGGGGGGGCTTTCCAATGAGCAGTTCTTC
CDR3: CASSPPFWRGGLSNEQFF

D: TRBD2
size: once
V: TRBV7-2
length: 15
J: TRBJ2-5
DNA: TGTGCCAGCAGCTTTGCGGGGGGCCCACAAGAGACCCAGTACTTC
CDR3: CASSFAGGPQETQYF

D: TRBD1
size: .
V: TRBV27
length: 16
J: TRBJ1-1
DNA: TGTGCCAGCAGTTTTTTCCCGGACAGGGATGGCACTGAAGCTTTCTTT
CDR3: CASSFFPDRDGTEAFF

D: .
size: .
V: TRBV5-1
length: 15
J: TRBJ1-5
DNA: TGCGCCAGCAGCTTGGAATCTGGGGCCGGGCAGCCCCAGCATTTT
CDR3: CASSLESGAGQPQHF

D: TRBD1
size: .
V: TRBV9
length: 14
J: TRBJ1-1
DNA: TGTGCCAGCAGCGTAAACAGGGGGAGCACTGAAGCTTTCTTT
CDR3: CASSVNRGSTEAFF

D: .
size: .
V: TRBV5-3
length: 12
J: TRBJ2-2
DNA: TGTGCCAGAAGCCGCAGGGCCGGGGAGCTGTTTTTT
CDR3: CARSRRAGELFF

D: TRBD2
size: .
V: TRBV28
length: 13
J: TRBJ2-7
DNA: TGTGCCAGCAGGGTCGGGGGGGTCTACGAGCAGTACTTC
CDR3: CASRVGGVYEQYF

D: TRBD1
size: .
V: TRBV5-8
length: 16
J: TRBJ1-2
DNA: TGTGCCAGCAGCTTGACCGGGACAGGATATTACTATGGCTACACCTTC
CDR3: CASSLTGTGYYYGYTF

D: TRBD1
size: .
V: TRBV15
length: 18
J: TRBJ1-6
DNA: TGTGCCACCCGCCCACAAGACAGGGAGAGCTCCTATAATTCACCCCTCCACTTT
CDR3: CATRPQDRESSYNSPLHF

D: TRBD2
size: .
V: TRBV7-2
length: 14
J: TRBJ2-7
DNA: TGTGCCAGCAGCTTCAGCGGGGGCCCCTACGAGCAGTACTTC
CDR3: CASSFSGGPYEQYF

D: TRBD1
size: .
V: TRBV19
length: 17
J: TRBJ1-2
DNA: TGTGCCAGTCGACTAGGGGGACAGGGGTTCCCTAACTATGGCTACACCTTC
CDR3: CASRLGGQGFPNYGYTF

D: .
size: once
V: TRBV25-1
length: 13
J: TRBJ1-1
DNA: TGTGCCAGCAGTGACGGTGGTGTTGCTGAAGCTTTCTTT
CDR3: CASSDGGVAEAFF

D: TRBD1
size: .
V: TRBV11-2
length: 13
J: TRBJ1-2
DNA: TGTGCCAGCAGCCTCGACAGGGACCATGGCTACACCTTC
CDR3: CASSLDRDHGYTF

D: .
size: .
V: TRBV5-5
length: 13
J: TRBJ1-5
DNA: TGTGCCAGCAGCCCGCAGGGCAATCAGCCCCAGCATTTT
CDR3: CASSPQGNQPQHF

D: TRBD1
size: .
V: TRBV28
length: 14
J: TRBJ1-5
DNA: TGTGCCAGCAGTTTGACAGGGAACAATCAGCCCCAGCATTTT
CDR3: CASSLTGNNQPQHF

D: TRBD1
size: .
V: TRBV4-3
length: 15
J: TRBJ2-7
DNA: TGCGCCAGCAGCCACAAACTGACAGGGGGCAGCGAGCAGTACTTC
CDR3: CASSHKLTGGSEQYF

D: TRBD1
size: .
V: TRBV28
length: 14
J: TRBJ2-5
DNA: TGTGCCAGCTCCCTTGGGACAGTACAAGAGACCCAGTACTTC
CDR3: CASSLGTVQETQYF

D: .
size: .
V: TRBV29-1
length: 12
J: TRBJ1-2
DNA: TGCAGCGCCCTGAGGGAACCTCGAGGCTACACCTTC
CDR3: CSALREPRGYTF

D: TRBD1
size: .
V: TRBV6-5
length: 13
J: TRBJ1-4
DNA: TGTGCCAGCAGTCCGCCGGGACAGGAAAAACTGTTTTTT
CDR3: CASSPPGQEKLFF

D: TRBD1
size: .
V: TRBV5-1
length: 15
J: TRBJ1-1
DNA: TGCGCCAGCAGCGCGGACAGGGCTATGAACACTGAAGCTTTCTTT
CDR3: CASSADRAMNTEAFF

D: TRBD1
size: .
V: TRBV9
length: 14
J: TRBJ2-1
DNA: TGTGCCAGCAGCCAACAGGGGGCCTACAATGAGCAGTTCTTC
CDR3: CASSQQGAYNEQFF

D: TRBD2
size: few
V: TRBV7-2
length: 14
J: TRBJ2-5
DNA: TGTGCCAGCAGCCCCCAACTAGCGGGAGAGACCCAGTACTTC
CDR3: CASSPQLAGETQYF

D: .
size: .
V: TRBV19
length: 17
J: TRBJ2-2
DNA: TGTGCCAGTAGTACGCAGGGTAACATGAGAAGGACCGGGGAGCTGTTTTTT
CDR3: CASSTQGNMRRTGELFF

D: .
size: .
V: TRBV11-1
length: 15
J: TRBJ1-4
DNA: TGTGCCAGCAGCCGCCAGACGGGAGAGGGTGAAAAACTGTTTTTT
CDR3: CASSRQTGEGEKLFF

D: .
size: .
V: TRBV10-2
length: 19
J: TRBJ2-1
DNA: TGCGCACCAGGGGGCGGGAGAAGATCCGCCCGCGATATTTACAATGAGCAGTTCTTC
CDR3: CAPGGGRRSARDIYNEQFF

D: .
size: few
V: TRBV2
length: 12
J: TRBJ2-6
DNA: TGTGCCGGCAACCAGGGGGCCAACGTCCTGACTTTC
CDR3: CAGNQGANVLTF

D: .
size: .
V: TRBV28
length: 14
J: TRBJ1-2
DNA: TGTGCCAGCACCGATCTCAGGGGAAGTGGTGGCTACACCTTC
CDR3: CASTDLRGSGGYTF

D: .
size: .
V: TRBV12-2
length: 18
J: TRBJ1-5
DNA: TGTGCAAGTCGCTTAGGAAAACCCACCGGACAGTGCAATCAGCCCCAGCATTTT
CDR3: CASRLGKPTGQCNQPQHF

D: .
size: few
V: TRBV28
length: 14
J: TRBJ1-1
DNA: TGTGCCAGCAGTTTATACCAGGGAAGGACTGAAGCTTTCTTT
CDR3: CASSLYQGRTEAFF

D: .
size: .
V: TRBV5-1
length: 16
J: TRBJ1-6
DNA: TGCGCCAGCAGCTTGGATCGGAGGGAAAGTAATTCACCCCTCCACTTT
CDR3: CASSLDRRESNSPLHF

D: .
size: .
V: TRBV29-1
length: 12
J: TRBJ1-3
DNA: TGCAGCGCCCCAGGTGCAGGAAACACCATATATTTT
CDR3: CSAPGAGNTIYF

D: .
size: .
V: TRBV30
length: 15
J: TRBJ1-6
DNA: TGTGCCTGGAGTGGGGGGGGTATGGAGGATTCACCCCTCCACTTT
CDR3: CAWSGGGMEDSPLHF

D: TRBD1
size: .
V: TRBV5-1
length: 16
J: TRBJ1-1
DNA: TGCGCCAGCAGCTGGGGTCCGGGACAGGCGAACACTGAAGCTTTCTTT
CDR3: CASSWGPGQANTEAFF

D: .
size: .
V: TRBV5-1
length: 14
J: TRBJ2-1
DNA: TGCGCCAGCAGCTTGGGAGGGAGTGCGAATGAGCAGTTCTTC
CDR3: CASSLGGSANEQFF

D: TRBD2
size: .
V: TRBV2
length: 15
J: TRBJ2-3
DNA: TGTGCCAGCAGTAGGACTAGCGGATATCCAGATACGCAGTATTTT
CDR3: CASSRTSGYPDTQYF

D: .
size: .
V: TRBV2
length: 13
J: TRBJ1-1
DNA: TGTGCCAGCAGAGGGGTCTCCACCACTGAAGCTTTCTTT
CDR3: CASRGVSTTEAFF

D: .
size: once
V: TRBV6-5
length: 14
J: TRBJ1-2
DNA: TGTGCCAGCAGGCGACAGCTTGCTAACTATGGCTACACCTTC
CDR3: CASRRQLANYGYTF

D: TRBD1
size: .
V: TRBV28
length: 17
J: TRBJ1-1
DNA: TGTGCCAGCAGTTTACCCCGATGGCGACAGGGGCGGACTGAAGCTTTCTTT
CDR3: CASSLPRWRQGRTEAFF

D: .
size: .
V: TRBV27
length: 16
J: TRBJ1-6
DNA: TGTGCCAGCAGCCCTTCTCCATTGCGATATAATTCACCCCTCCACTTT
CDR3: CASSPSPLRYNSPLHF